The 5 T cell receptor beta chains given below trace back to one sample, sequenced in a study of shared clonotypes between healthy human individuals. Only in-frame clones appear in the TCRdb table, and some are missing; sequencing was by immunoSEQ multiplex PCR. The sample has millions of clones, around 90% seen once. Sample: naive CD4+ T cells sorted from blood. Subset of the sample: CD45RA+ positively selected. The source of these receptors is a man aged 18 to 29 in good health.

The V gene is TRBV30, the J gene TRBJ1-2, with 8 bases identical to TRBD1. The CDR3 totals 15 residues. V lost 2 bases and J lost 4; bases outside the gene matches: 9. The germline V gene encodes CDR1 GTSNPN and CDR2 SVGIG (reference sequence). CDR3 DNA sequence: TGTGCCTGGAGTCCCCCGGACAGGGTTCTCTATGGCTACACCTTC. Translating it yields CAWSPPDRVLYGYTF.

This chain joins TRBV10-1 and TRBJ2-5, with D maybe TRBD1 (6 bases). Germline loops: CDR1 WNHNN, CDR2 SYGVQD (reference sequence). V was trimmed by 3 bases and J by 2 bases, leaving 10 bases between them. The CDR3 has 14 residues. CDR3 nucleotides: TGCGCCAGCAGTGAATACAGGGCTCAAGAGACCCAGTACTTC. Its translation: CASSEYRAQETQYF.

This clone was found a few times. Additional DNA sequences in this sample encode the identical CDR3. The chain has TRBV28 and TRBJ1-5, with D uncertain. V lost 5 bases to trimming and J lost 4 bases, with 9 bases between them. This CDR3 is 13 amino acids long. Germline V gives CDR1 MDHEN, CDR2 SYDVKM. The CDR3 DNA sequence: TGTGCCAGCAGTGTAACGGGGAATCAGCCCCAGCATTTT. It specifies CASSVTGNQPQHF.

The gene calls are TRBV2 and TRBJ1-2, with 7 positions matching TRBD1. The length of the CDR3 is 13 residues. Losses at the gene ends were 6 bases for V and 2 bases for J; bases not matched to a gene: 3. CDR1 is SNHLY, CDR2 FYNNEI, per germline. CDR3 coding DNA: TGTGCCAGCAGGGGACAGATCAACTATGGCTACACCTTC. Translation gives CASRGQINYGYTF.

The V gene is TRBV25-1, the J gene TRBJ2-5; D unresolved. Germline assignment: CDR1 MGHDK and CDR2 SYGVNS. V was shortened by 3 bases and J by 1 base, with 9 bases between the two germline ends. The CDR3 totals 14 residues. CDR3 region: CASSEPVSQETQYF. The CDR3 DNA is TGTGCCAGCAGTGAGCCAGTGTCCCAAGAGACCCAGTACTTC.